The next 8 T cell receptor beta chains were all read from a single sample in a study of blood T cell repertoires in COVID-19. Sequenced by immunoSEQ multiplex PCR; TCRdb stores in-frame clones only, minus some. In the table there are about 310,000 clones, around 91% of which are singletons. The specimen sequenced was PBMCs or T cells enriched from blood (not recorded which). The receptors stem from a woman aged 40 to 50 who had recovered from COVID-19.

As for this clone: Other DNA sequences from this sample encode an identical CDR3 as well. The V gene is TRBV19, the J gene TRBJ1-2; D might be TRBD1 (5 bases). The CDR3 has 11 residues. Germline CDR1 LNHDA, CDR2 SQIVND (reference sequence). Trimming took off 6 bases at V and 7 bases at J, with 9 bases between the two ends. The CDR3 reads CASSPGGGYTF. In nucleotides, the CDR3 is TGTGCCAGTAGCCCCGGGGGTGGCTACACCTTC.

This clone was detected once. This chain uses TRBV24-1 with TRBJ2-1; 10 nucleotides agree with TRBD2. This CDR3 contains 14 residues. Germline-derived CDR1 and CDR2 are KGHDR and SFDVKD. V lost 9 bases and J lost 9; bases outside the gene matches: 10. The CDR3 sequence is CATGRSSGSGEQFF. CDR3 DNA: TGTGCCACCGGGAGGTCTAGCGGGAGTGGTGAGCAGTTCTTC.

The rearrangement joins TRBV5-6 to TRBJ2-7; possibly TRBD2 for D (6 bases). V was cut by 0 bases and J by 5 bases, with 9 bases left in between. Germline V lookup: CDR1 SGHDT, CDR2 YYEEEE. This CDR3 has 13 residues. The CDR3 spells CASSLAGGHEQYF. The CDR3 bases are TGTGCCAGCAGCTTGGCCGGAGGGCACGAGCAGTACTTC.

The V call is TRBV28, the J call TRBJ2-1; 10 bases match TRBD2. CDR1 is MDHEN and CDR2 is SYDVKM in the germline V gene. V lost 5 bases to trimming and J lost 9 bases; unmatched junction nucleotides: 16. This CDR3 has 17 residues. CDR3 DNA sequence: TGTGCCAGCAGTCCAAGACAGCGGGGGGGCTTAATAGGTGAGCAGTTCTTC. This encodes CASSPRQRGGLIGEQFF.

The chain uses TRBV7-9 and TRBJ2-3; no clear D gene. The CDR3 consists of 13 residues. Germline V gene data show CDR1 as SEHNR and CDR2 as FQNEAQ (reference sequence). The V end was cut by 4 bases, the J end by 4 bases, with 9 bases between. The CDR3 is CASSYFSSDTQYF. The CDR3 region has the DNA TGTGCCAGCAGCTACTTCTCGTCAGATACGCAGTATTTT.

The chain has TRBV3-1 (or the pseudogene TRBV3-2) and TRBJ2-7, with TRBD2 identical over 8 bases. V was clipped by 2 bases and J by 5 bases; unmatched bases: 8. The CDR3 contains 15 residues. CDR1 is LGHDT and CDR2 is YNNKEL in the germline V gene (reference sequence). CDR3: CASSQLSGGGDEQYF. The DNA of the CDR3 is TGTGCCAGCAGCCAATTAAGCGGGGGAGGCGACGAGCAGTACTTC.

The rearrangement uses TRBV2 and TRBJ1-1; D not resolved. The CDR3 contains 11 residues. V lost 7 bases and J 5 bases, leaving 8 bases between the germline ends. Germline lookup yields CDR1 SNHLY and CDR2 FYNNEI. The CDR3 nucleotides read TGTGCCAGCACTGGAGGAACTGAAGCTTTCTTT. It is translated as CASTGGTEAFF.

CDR3: CASSPPYEQYF. CDR3 nucleotides: TGTGCCAGCAGCCCTCCCTACGAGCAGTACTTC. The chain links TRBV5-8 to TRBJ2-7; D is ambiguous. V shed 4 bases and J shed 2 bases, with 4 bases lying between them. The CDR3 is 11 amino acids. From germline, CDR1 is SGHTS and CDR2 YDEGEE.